The rows below give T cell receptor beta chains drawn from one sample of a study of blood T cell repertoires in COVID-19. The method was immunoSEQ multiplex PCR; TCRdb's version includes in-frame clones alone and lacks a portion of them. The sample lists tens of thousands of clones, 90% occurring once. The sequencing input was peripheral blood. These receptors were obtained from a man aged 45-65 years with acute or convalescent COVID-19. CDR3s include the opening cysteine and the closing phenylalanine or tryptophan. Each record gives: D gene, V gene, J gene, CDR3 length, clone size, CDR3 DNA, CDR3 protein. The D gene is left open where the match is weak. A clone size is listed for some rows: how often the clone was seen (once, few, many), or a class if it is expanded.

D gene: TRBD1; V gene: TRBV3-1/TRBV3-2; J gene: TRBJ1-3; CDR3 length: 17; clone size: .; CDR3 DNA: TGTGCCAGCAGCCTGAGGGACAGAAGCTTCTCTGGAAACACCATATATTTT; CDR3 protein: CASSLRDRSFSGNTIYF
D gene: .; V gene: TRBV12-3/TRBV12-4; J gene: TRBJ1-2; CDR3 length: 13; clone size: .; CDR3 DNA: TGTGCCAGCAGCCTGAGCGGGAGGAGGGGCTACACCTTC; CDR3 protein: CASSLSGRRGYTF
D gene: .; V gene: TRBV7-2; J gene: TRBJ2-5; CDR3 length: 14; clone size: .; CDR3 DNA: TGTGCCAGCAGCTTAGGTGGCACACAAGAGACCCAGTACTTC; CDR3 protein: CASSLGGTQETQYF
D gene: .; V gene: TRBV3-1/TRBV3-2; J gene: TRBJ2-7; CDR3 length: 15; clone size: .; CDR3 DNA: TGTGCCAGCAGCCAAGAGGTGACAGGATGGAACGAGCAGTACTTC; CDR3 protein: CASSQEVTGWNEQYF
D gene: TRBD2; V gene: TRBV5-6; J gene: TRBJ2-1; CDR3 length: 16; clone size: .; CDR3 DNA: TGTGCCAGCAGCCCTCTTAGCGGGGGGTCCTACAATGAGCAGTTCTTC; CDR3 protein: CASSPLSGGSYNEQFF
D gene: .; V gene: TRBV28; J gene: TRBJ1-5; CDR3 length: 13; clone size: .; CDR3 DNA: TGTGCCAGCAGCCGGACAAATTCCTCGCCCCAGCATTTT; CDR3 protein: CASSRTNSSPQHF
D gene: .; V gene: TRBV3-1/TRBV3-2; J gene: TRBJ2-2; CDR3 length: 16; clone size: .; CDR3 DNA: TGTGCCAGCAGCCAAGGCAGGGCGACGAACACCGGGGAGCTGTTTTTT; CDR3 protein: CASSQGRATNTGELFF
D gene: .; V gene: TRBV5-4; J gene: TRBJ1-3; CDR3 length: 16; clone size: .; CDR3 DNA: TGTGCCAGCAGCTTGGACGGGTACGGGGGTGGAAACACCATATATTTT; CDR3 protein: CASSLDGYGGGNTIYF
D gene: .; V gene: TRBV20-1; J gene: TRBJ2-1; CDR3 length: 11; clone size: .; CDR3 DNA: TGCAGTGCTAGGACTTACAATGAGCAGTTCTTC; CDR3 protein: CSARTYNEQFF
D gene: .; V gene: TRBV10-2; J gene: TRBJ2-1; CDR3 length: 16; clone size: .; CDR3 DNA: TGCGCCAGCTCAAACCACCCCGGGTCTGCCTACAATGAGCAGTTCTTC; CDR3 protein: CASSNHPGSAYNEQFF
D gene: .; V gene: TRBV9; J gene: TRBJ1-3; CDR3 length: 15; clone size: .; CDR3 DNA: TGTGCCAGCAGCGTAGGGGGGGTCTCTGGAAACACCATATATTTT; CDR3 protein: CASSVGGVSGNTIYF
D gene: .; V gene: TRBV7-2; J gene: TRBJ1-6; CDR3 length: 16; clone size: .; CDR3 DNA: TGTGCCAGCAGCTTAGGCGGCCTATCCGCTAATTCACCCCTCCACTTT; CDR3 protein: CASSLGGLSANSPLHF
D gene: TRBD2; V gene: TRBV4-1; J gene: TRBJ2-1; CDR3 length: 16; clone size: once; CDR3 DNA: TGCGCCAGCAGCTCCCGACTAGCGGGGAAATACAATGAGCAGTTCTTC; CDR3 protein: CASSSRLAGKYNEQFF
D gene: .; V gene: TRBV6-1; J gene: TRBJ2-7; CDR3 length: 16; clone size: .; CDR3 DNA: TGTGCCAGCAGTGAATATGAGGGCCGCATAGTTTACGAGCAGTACTTC; CDR3 protein: CASSEYEGRIVYEQYF
D gene: .; V gene: TRBV4-3; J gene: TRBJ2-2; CDR3 length: 14; clone size: .; CDR3 DNA: TGCGCCAGCAGCCGACAGGAGAACACCGGGGAGCTGTTTTTT; CDR3 protein: CASSRQENTGELFF
D gene: .; V gene: TRBV7-2; J gene: TRBJ2-7; CDR3 length: 15; clone size: .; CDR3 DNA: TGTGCCAGCAGCAGACTTCGCGGGAACTCCTACGAGCAGTACTTC; CDR3 protein: CASSRLRGNSYEQYF
D gene: TRBD1; V gene: TRBV7-3; J gene: TRBJ2-2; CDR3 length: 15; clone size: .; CDR3 DNA: TGTGCCAGCAGCCTGGGACAGGGACGAACCGGGGAGCTGTTTTTT; CDR3 protein: CASSLGQGRTGELFF
D gene: .; V gene: TRBV28; J gene: TRBJ1-2; CDR3 length: 12; clone size: .; CDR3 DNA: TGTGCCAGCAGTTTGGGGGGAGGCGGCTACACCTTC; CDR3 protein: CASSLGGGGYTF
D gene: .; V gene: TRBV30; J gene: TRBJ2-2; CDR3 length: 13; clone size: .; CDR3 DNA: TGTGCCTGGAGTGTTGTGGAGACCGGGGAGCTGTTTTTT; CDR3 protein: CAWSVVETGELFF
D gene: TRBD1; V gene: TRBV6-5; J gene: TRBJ1-4; CDR3 length: 12; clone size: .; CDR3 DNA: TGTGCCTGCAGGGGGCTTGTTGAAAAACTGTTTTTT; CDR3 protein: CACRGLVEKLFF
D gene: TRBD2; V gene: TRBV5-6; J gene: TRBJ2-3; CDR3 length: 15; clone size: .; CDR3 DNA: TGTGCCAGCAGCTTGTGGGGGGGAAGCACAGATACGCAGTATTTT; CDR3 protein: CASSLWGGSTDTQYF
D gene: .; V gene: TRBV6-5; J gene: TRBJ1-3; CDR3 length: 16; clone size: .; CDR3 DNA: TGTGCCAGCAGTTACGGACAACCAAGCTCTGGAAACACCATATATTTT; CDR3 protein: CASSYGQPSSGNTIYF
D gene: .; V gene: TRBV5-8; J gene: TRBJ1-1; CDR3 length: 13; clone size: once; CDR3 DNA: TGTGCCAGCAGCAAAGACAGGAACACTGAAGCTTTCTTT; CDR3 protein: CASSKDRNTEAFF
D gene: TRBD2; V gene: TRBV5-8; J gene: TRBJ2-1; CDR3 length: 17; clone size: .; CDR3 DNA: TGTGCCAGCAGCAAATCCGGGACTAGCGGGAGGAGTAATGAGCAGTTCTTC; CDR3 protein: CASSKSGTSGRSNEQFF